One and the same sample provided the 3 T cell receptor beta chains below, sequenced in a study of T cell responses to AZD1222 COVID-19 vaccine. Produced via immunoSEQ multiplex PCR; TCRdb's table is partial and in-frame only. The sample lists 85,000 to 90,000 clones; approximately 90% were seen once. The sample consisted of peripheral blood, taken 28 days after the second AZD1222 dose. These receptors all stem from an adult who received the AZD1222 COVID-19 vaccine.

The chain links TRBV5-1 to TRBJ2-1, with D possibly matching TRBD2 (6 bases). This CDR3 is 14 amino acids long. Between the trimmed V and J ends, which lost 4 bases and 7 bases, there was a span of 15 bases. CDR1 is SGHRS and CDR2 is YFSETQ in the germline V gene. The CDR3 region has the DNA TGCGCCAGCAGCCTGAGACTAGGGAATAATGAGCAGTTCTTC. Amino acids: CASSLRLGNNEQFF.

The V call is TRBV9, the J call TRBJ1-6, with 9 bases lining up with TRBD1. V was clipped by 3 bases and J by 7 bases; unmatched bases: 2. Germline V gene lookup returns CDR1 SGDLS and CDR2 YYNGEE. The CDR3 consists of 14 residues. CDR3 nucleotide sequence: TGTGCCAGCAGCGCCGGGACAGGGAATTCACCCCTCCACTTT. This sequence encodes CASSAGTGNSPLHF.

This clone was counted at least ten times. The chain is built from TRBV14 and TRBJ2-2; D unclear. Germline CDR1 and CDR2: SGHDN and FVKESK. V lost 11 bases and J lost 8, with 9 bases in between. The CDR3 consists of 10 residues. The CDR3 bases are TGTGCCCCGAATTCAGGGGAGCTGTTTTTT. Translation: CAPNSGELFF. The full variable domain, with the rest looked up from reference TRBV14 and TRBJ2-2, is EAGVTQFPSHSVIEKGQTVTLRCDPISGHDNLYWYRRVMGKEIKFLLHFVKESKQDESGMPNNRFLAERTGGTYSTLKVQPAELEDSGVYFCAPNSGELFFGEGSRLTVL.